This T cell receptor (beta chain) was retrieved from a study of tumor-infiltrating lymphocytes in primary liver carcinoma. Study details: Enrolled patients were male and female, aged 30 to 69 years. Findings and limits, study-wide: Overlap in tumor-adjacent and tumor-blood pairs fell below that of tumor region pairs. Against blood, tumors held a significantly higher top-250-clone fraction (p = 0.039).

They got blood RNA out of unsorted whole blood and also pulled out germline DNA. V shed 5 bases, J shed 0 bases, and the junction held 3 bases outside the gene matches. The length of the CDR3 is 15 residues. In its sample, this clonotype was seen a few times. What it binds is unknown. A constant-region primer served to make TCR beta cDNA from around 500 ng total RNA. What produced the TCR beta libraries was three nested multiplex PCR rounds using slightly modified ARM-PCR. Running 10 cycles apiece, the first two PCR rounds relied on TRBV1-TRBV30 forward primers together with a C-beta reverse primer. In TCRdb, the multiplex PCR reads were re-called with MiXCR into one record per CDR3 protein. The data contain approximately 320,000 distinct CDR3 sequences, approximately 58% of them singletons.

This clonotype originated in a woman in her 30s with primary liver carcinoma and hepatitis B virus infection. This sequence joins TRBV12-3 or TRBV12-4 and TRBJ2-5; 10 bases are shared with TRBD1. Sequencing was performed on peripheral blood. CDR3 protein: CASSVTGGHQETQYF. CDR3 nucleotide sequence: TGTGCCAGCAGTGTGACAGGGGGCCACCAAGAGACCCAGTACTTC.